This T cell receptor beta chain comes out of a study of CD8+ T cells in alopecia areata. The wider study: Female roughly 7-11-week-old C3H/HeJ recipients received skin from approximately 6-12-month-old C3H/HeJ graft donors with spontaneous alopecia.

Study-wide results and caveats: Normal scalp had lower clonality than lesional scalp, with alopecia totalis/universalis lesions showing this most strongly.

Sequencing used cDNA as its template, made by extracting RNA and reverse transcribing it. Clones were read by immunoSEQ multiplex PCR, and TCRdb kept only the in-frame ones, dropping some. The sample contains over 250,000 clones, none occurring once; roughly 1.2% lies in the top ten. The CDR3 covers 13 residues. Germline V lookup: CDR1 FNHDT, CDR2 SITEND (reference sequence). Combined cutaneous lymph node cells underwent sorting by CD4, CD8alpha, NKG2D, NKG2ACE and additional markers. On this clone itself: The antigen remains undetermined. Gene names are the mouse ones. Read coverage stops 4 residues before the CDR3 terminus; the germline J gene supplies the remainder.

The chain links TRBV19 to TRBJ2-3, with TRBD1 as a possible D gene (6 bases). The sequence was obtained from a C3H/HeJ mouse with alopecia areata. The strain's MHC type: H2-k. Sequencing used CD4+ T cells sorted from a lymph node. Here the CDR3 reads CASSMGTKETLYF. The CDR3 bases that were read are TGTGCCAGCAGTATGGGGACAAAAGAA.